The next 26 T cell receptor beta chains were all read from a single sample in a study of T cell responses to AZD1222 COVID-19 vaccine. TCRdb's copy holds only in-frame clones and misses some; the assay was immunoSEQ multiplex PCR. The table includes tens of thousands of clones, around 87% detected once. This specimen was peripheral blood, taken on day 0 of AZD1222 vaccination. The receptor set was obtained from an adult in good health.

The rearrangement joins TRBV7-9 to TRBJ1-5, with 7 bases matching TRBD1. The CDR3 runs to 16 residues. Germline values: CDR1 SEHNR, CDR2 FQNEAQ (reference sequence). J lost 2 bases, V lost 1 base, and 5 bases had no gene match. CDR3 loop: CASSLGAGGRNQPQHF. Written as DNA, the CDR3 is TGTGCCAGCAGCTTAGGGGCAGGGGGGCGCAATCAGCCCCAGCATTTT.

This clone showed up just once. This chain uses TRBV11-2 with TRBJ1-2; D is uncertain. The V gene's germline CDR1 is SGHAT and CDR2 FQNNGV. Trimming removed 5 bases at V and 8 bases at J, with 15 bases between. The CDR3 consists of 13 residues. The CDR3 reads CASSPSGPGGYTF. The DNA for the CDR3 is TGTGCCAGCAGCCCCAGTGGACCGGGGGGCTACACCTTC.

This rearrangement joins TRBV24-1 to TRBJ1-2; the D gene is possibly TRBD1 (5 bases). The germline V and J ends were trimmed by 6 bases and 6 bases, with 19 bases remaining between them. Per germline, CDR1 KGHDR and CDR2 SFDVKD. The CDR3 is 15 amino acids. CDR3 sequence reads: CATSPPGAGEDGYTF. CDR3 in DNA: TGTGCCACCAGTCCCCCCGGGGCGGGGGAGGATGGCTACACCTTC.

The V call is TRBV7-2, the J call TRBJ1-1; D call uncertain. The ends were cut back, 1 base at V and 2 bases at J, with 8 bases in the middle. Germline V gene sequence: CDR1 SGHTA, CDR2 FQGNSA. CDR3 length: 14 residues. As DNA, the CDR3 is TGTGCCAGCAGCTTAGGCCCAGCAAACACTGAAGCTTTCTTT. It encodes CASSLGPANTEAFF.

The chain links TRBV6-5 to TRBJ2-1; D gene ambiguous. Trimming shortened V by 6 bases and J by 0 bases, and 9 bases separated the two germline ends. The CDR3 consists of 14 residues. Per germline, CDR1 MNHEY and CDR2 SVGAGI. The CDR3 spells CASREPSSYNEQFF. The CDR3, as DNA: TGTGCCAGCAGGGAGCCCAGCTCCTACAATGAGCAGTTCTTC.

This rearrangement joins TRBV6-5 to TRBJ1-4; the match to TRBD1 covers 7 bases. Germline V gene data show CDR1 as MNHEY and CDR2 as SVGAGI. The length of the CDR3 is 15 residues. Trimming at V came to 2 bases and at J to 2 bases, leaving 2 bases not matched to a gene. The CDR3 nucleotides read TGTGCCAGCAGTTACCCGGGACAGACTAATGAAAAACTGTTTTTT. This encodes CASSYPGQTNEKLFF.

V gene TRBV28 combines with J gene TRBJ1-4; weak D call: TRBD1 (6 bases). This CDR3 is built from 14 residues. The V gene's germline CDR1 is MDHEN and CDR2 SYDVKM. V was trimmed by 6 bases and J by 4 bases, leaving 12 bases between them. CDR3 DNA: TGTGCCAGCAGGTCAGGGGCCTTTAATGAAAAACTGTTTTTT. Amino acids: CASRSGAFNEKLFF.

This sequence joins TRBV5-1 and TRBJ2-7, with a tentative D call TRBD1 (5 bases). V lost 0 bases, J lost 3 bases, and 10 bases lay in between. This CDR3 has 14 residues. The germline V gene encodes CDR1 SGHRS and CDR2 YFSETQ. CDR3: CASSLAGQGYEQYF. Here the CDR3 DNA reads TGCGCCAGCAGCTTGGCCGGCCAGGGCTACGAGCAGTACTTC.

The chain carries TRBV2 and TRBJ1-5; a weak D match, TRBD1 (5 bases). CDR3 length: 15 amino acids. Germline V gives CDR1 SNHLY, CDR2 FYNNEI. V was shortened by 4 bases and J by 0 bases, with 10 bases between the two germline ends. The CDR3 is CASSAQTDSNQPQHF. As DNA, the CDR3 is TGTGCCAGCAGTGCCCAGACAGATAGCAATCAGCCCCAGCATTTT.

The V call is TRBV9, the J call TRBJ2-7; TRBD2 is a possible D gene (5 bases). Germline assignment: CDR1 SGDLS and CDR2 YYNGEE. V was clipped by 5 bases and J by 7 bases, with 13 bases between them. The CDR3 runs 12 residues. The DNA for the CDR3 is TGTGCCAGCAGTGGCGGGTTCGGGGAGCAGTACTTC. It encodes CASSGGFGEQYF.

This clone was counted once. The chain carries TRBV14 and TRBJ2-7; 10 bases fit TRBD2. This CDR3 contains 15 residues. CDR1 and CDR2 (germline): SGHDN, FVKESK. Losses at the gene ends were 2 bases for V and 2 bases for J; bases not matched to a gene: 3. The DNA of the CDR3 is TGTGCCAGCAGCCAACTCACTAGCGGGGCCTACGAGCAGTACTTC. Its protein product is CASSQLTSGAYEQYF.

The chain employs TRBV7-9 and TRBJ2-6, with 7 nucleotides matching TRBD1. After removal of 6 bases from V and 2 bases from J, the junction contained 7 bases not matched to a gene. CDR3 length equals 16 residues. Germline CDR1 SEHNR, CDR2 FQNEAQ (reference sequence). The chain's CDR3 is CASRTGSRTGANVLTF. The CDR3 DNA is TGTGCCAGCAGGACAGGGTCGAGAACTGGGGCCAACGTCCTGACTTTC.

This chain joins TRBV2 and TRBJ2-2; 15 positions match TRBD2. CDR1 SNHLY and CDR2 FYNNEI come from the germline V gene. Trimming removed 9 bases from V and 6 bases from J; junction bases left unmatched: 2. The CDR3 is 14 amino acids. The chain's CDR3 is CASGLAGGSGELFF. DNA for the CDR3: TGTGCCAGTGGACTAGCGGGAGGGTCCGGGGAGCTGTTTTTT.

J is TRBJ2-6 and V is TRBV27; no firm D call. From germline, CDR1 is MNHEY and CDR2 SMNVEV (reference sequence). Trimming cost V 5 bases and J 4 bases, with 9 bases left between them. The CDR3 sequence is 14 residues long. The CDR3 spells CASSLLVGANVLTF. The DNA of the CDR3 is TGTGCCAGCAGTCTTCTAGTAGGGGCCAACGTCCTGACTTTC.

The count of this clone is one. The CDR3 loop reads CASSTDRGRMNTEAFF. The CDR3, as DNA: TGTGCCAGCAGCACGGACAGGGGGCGAATGAACACTGAAGCTTTCTTT. The chain uses TRBV5-6 and TRBJ1-1, with 11 bases lining up with TRBD1. V was clipped by 4 bases and J by 0 bases; unmatched bases: 5. Germline V gene sequence: CDR1 SGHDT, CDR2 YYEEEE. The CDR3 extends over 16 amino acids.

The V gene is TRBV2, the J gene TRBJ1-5; D gene ambiguous. Germline V gene lookup returns CDR1 SNHLY and CDR2 FYNNEI. Trimming cost V 5 bases and J 0 bases, with 11 bases left between them. The CDR3 is made up of 15 amino acids. CDR3 coding DNA: TGTGCCAGCAGTCCCGAAGTCCTTAGCAATCAGCCCCAGCATTTT. It yields the protein CASSPEVLSNQPQHF.

This sequence joins TRBV28 and TRBJ1-2; D is unresolved. V was pared by 2 bases and J by 3 bases, with 10 bases between. Germline V gives CDR1 MDHEN, CDR2 SYDVKM. The CDR3 is made up of 14 amino acids. CDR3 DNA: TGTGCCAGCAGTTTACGTGGGGATTACTATGGCTACACCTTC. Amino acids: CASSLRGDYYGYTF.

This rearrangement joins TRBV6-1 to TRBJ1-2; D is unclear. CDR1 and CDR2 from the germline V gene are MNHNS and SASEGT. CDR3 length: 15 amino acids. Trimming shortened V by 2 bases and J by 4 bases, and 14 bases separated the two germline ends. The CDR3 bases are TGTGCCAGCAGTGAATCGGGTCCCCTATCCTATGGCTACACCTTC. This sequence encodes CASSESGPLSYGYTF.

The gene calls are TRBV13 and TRBJ1-2; D not certain. The CDR3 totals 14 residues. V lost 5 bases to trimming and J lost 0 bases, with 10 bases between them. Germline V gives CDR1 PRHDT, CDR2 FYEKMQ (reference sequence). CDR3 sequence reads: CASSPRATNYGYTF. The CDR3 nucleotides read TGTGCCAGCAGCCCCCGGGCTACTAACTATGGCTACACCTTC.

The chain couples TRBV18 to TRBJ2-1; no reliable D call. The CDR3 extends over 13 amino acids. Germline V gene sequence: CDR1 KGHSH, CDR2 LQKENI. Trimming removed 0 bases from V and 6 bases from J, with 6 bases in between. The CDR3 bases are TGTGCCAGCTCACCACCGGAGCGCAATGAGCAGTTCTTC. Residues: CASSPPERNEQFF.

The J gene is TRBJ2-5, the V gene TRBV9; D is unclear. Trimming left V 0 bases short and J 5 bases short, with 5 bases between. The CDR3 contains 12 residues. Germline V gives CDR1 SGDLS, CDR2 YYNGEE. CDR3 DNA: TGTGCCAGCAGCGTAGGAGAGGAGACCCAGTACTTC. Translation gives CASSVGEETQYF.

The chain couples TRBV6-5 to TRBJ1-1; D not resolved. Germline V gene lookup returns CDR1 MNHEY and CDR2 SVGAGI. Trimming took 7 bases from V and 1 from J, leaving 10 bases between them. This CDR3 is built from 13 residues. CDR3 in amino acids: CASTRKRNTEAFF. DNA of the CDR3: TGTGCCAGCACCCGGAAAAGGAACACTGAAGCTTTCTTT.

The chain has TRBV18 and TRBJ1-4; possibly TRBD1 for D (6 bases). The CDR3 has 14 amino acids. The V and J ends lost 4 bases and 7 bases respectively, with 13 bases between them. Germline V gene data show CDR1 as KGHSH and CDR2 as LQKENI. The CDR3 loop reads CASSRGGAGEKLFF. In DNA form, the CDR3 reads TGTGCCAGCTCACGCGGGGGCGCGGGTGAAAAACTGTTTTTT.

CDR3: CATSRSGTVFVGNQPQHF. CDR3 nucleotide sequence: TGTGCCACCAGCAGATCCGGGACAGTTTTTGTGGGCAATCAGCCCCAGCATTTT. This chain links TRBV15 with TRBJ1-5; 7 nucleotides line up with TRBD1. Trimming took 2 bases from V and 2 from J; bases not matched to a gene: 12. The CDR3 sequence is 18 residues long. CDR1 is LNHNV, CDR2 YYDKDF, per germline (reference sequence).

This rearrangement joins TRBV5-1 to TRBJ2-7, with D possibly TRBD1 on 5 matching bases. Trimming removed 0 bases at V and 4 bases at J, with 11 bases between. The CDR3 has 14 residues. The germline V gene encodes CDR1 SGHRS and CDR2 YFSETQ. CDR3 nucleotides: TGCGCCAGCAGCTTGGACCAGGGAATTTACGAGCAGTACTTC. Its protein is CASSLDQGIYEQYF.

The chain carries TRBV5-1 and TRBJ2-1, with 10 bases fitting TRBD1. The CDR3 runs to 15 residues. V was pared by 0 bases and J by 7 bases, with 4 bases of the junction left unmatched. CDR1 and CDR2 from the germline V gene are SGHRS and YFSETQ. The CDR3 region has the DNA TGCGCCAGCAGCTTGGGTGGGACAGGGGTGAATGAGCAGTTCTTC. Translating it yields CASSLGGTGVNEQFF. The full variable domain, its missing parts supplied by reference TRBV5-1 and TRBJ2-1, is KAGVTQTPRYLIKTRGQQVTLSCSPISGHRSVSWYQQTPGQGLQFLFEYFSETQRNKGNFPGRFSGRQFSNSRSEMNVSTLELGDSALYLCASSLGGTGVNEQFFGPGTRLTVL.